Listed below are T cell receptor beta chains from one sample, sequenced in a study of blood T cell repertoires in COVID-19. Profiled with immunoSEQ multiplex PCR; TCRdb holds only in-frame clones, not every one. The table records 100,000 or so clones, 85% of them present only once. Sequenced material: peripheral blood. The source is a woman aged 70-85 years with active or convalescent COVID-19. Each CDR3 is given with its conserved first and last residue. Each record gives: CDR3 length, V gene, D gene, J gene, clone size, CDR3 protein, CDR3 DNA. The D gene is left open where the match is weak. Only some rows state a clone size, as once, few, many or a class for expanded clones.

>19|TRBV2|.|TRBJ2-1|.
CASSVSSKWGPSSYNEQFF
TGTGCCAGCAGTGTCTCGTCTAAGTGGGGCCCGAGCTCCTACAATGAGCAGTTCTTC
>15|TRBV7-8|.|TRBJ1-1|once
CASSATDGGAAEAFF
TGTGCCAGCAGCGCTACGGATGGGGGGGCCGCTGAAGCTTTCTTT
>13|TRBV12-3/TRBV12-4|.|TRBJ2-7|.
CASSSRQEGEQYF
TGTGCCAGCAGTTCCCGACAGGAAGGCGAGCAGTACTTC
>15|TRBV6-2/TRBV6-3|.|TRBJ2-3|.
CASSSRGRGTDTQYF
TGTGCCAGCAGTTCCAGGGGTCGCGGCACAGATACGCAGTATTTT
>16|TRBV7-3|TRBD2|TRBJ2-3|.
CASSQAAGGLADTQYF
TGTGCCAGCAGCCAAGCGGCGGGGGGGCTGGCAGATACGCAGTATTTT
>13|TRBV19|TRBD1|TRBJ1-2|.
CASSISDRVNYTF
TGTGCCAGTAGTATCTCGGACAGGGTTAATTACACCTTC
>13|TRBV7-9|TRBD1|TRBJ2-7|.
CASSPGTVYEQYF
TGTGCCAGCAGCCCAGGGACAGTCTACGAGCAGTACTTC
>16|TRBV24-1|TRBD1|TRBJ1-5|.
CATSDGVGGLNQPQHF
TGTGCCACCAGTGATGGGGTAGGGGGCCTCAATCAGCCCCAGCATTTT
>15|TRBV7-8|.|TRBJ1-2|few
CASSPRWEGGYGYTF
TGTGCCAGCAGCCCCCGTTGGGAGGGCGGCTATGGCTACACCTTC
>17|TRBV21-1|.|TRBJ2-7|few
CASTPHIGTGGRYEQYF
TGTGCCAGCACCCCACACATCGGGACAGGGGGCCGATACGAGCAGTACTTC
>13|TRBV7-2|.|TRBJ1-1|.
CASSPDKNTEAFF
TGTGCCAGCAGCCCCGACAAGAACACTGAAGCTTTCTTT
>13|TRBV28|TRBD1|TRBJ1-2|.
CASSVQGAGGYTF
TGTGCCAGCAGTGTACAGGGGGCTGGTGGCTACACCTTC
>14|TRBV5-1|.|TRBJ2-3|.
CASSLAGAVDTQYF
TGCGCCAGCAGCTTGGCAGGGGCGGTAGATACGCAGTATTTT
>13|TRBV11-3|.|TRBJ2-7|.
CASRDAGVYEQYF
TGTGCCAGCCGAGACGCAGGGGTCTACGAGCAGTACTTC
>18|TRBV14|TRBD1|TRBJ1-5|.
CASSQATQGAPSNQPQHF
TGTGCCAGCAGCCAAGCGACACAGGGGGCCCCCTCCAATCAGCCCCAGCATTTT
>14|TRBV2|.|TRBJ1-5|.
CASSDGSGEQPQHF
TGTGCCAGCAGTGATGGGTCGGGGGAGCAGCCCCAGCATTTT
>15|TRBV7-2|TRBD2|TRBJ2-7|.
CASSLNGGGEREQYF
TGTGCCAGCAGCTTAAACGGCGGGGGGGAAAGGGAGCAGTACTTC
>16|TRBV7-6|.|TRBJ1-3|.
CASSPTGVTSGNTIYF
TGTGCCAGCAGCCCCACGGGGGTGACCTCTGGAAACACCATATATTTT
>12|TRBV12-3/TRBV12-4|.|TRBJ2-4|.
CASSLGQVNQYF
TGTGCCAGCAGTTTAGGTCAGGTCAATCAGTACTTC
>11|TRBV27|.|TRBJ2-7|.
CASSLSYEQYF
TGTGCCAGCAGTCTTTCCTACGAGCAGTACTTC
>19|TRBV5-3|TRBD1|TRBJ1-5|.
CARSPSVTGGELSDQPQHF
TGTGCCAGAAGCCCCTCTGTGACAGGGGGCGAGTTATCGGATCAGCCCCAGCATTTT
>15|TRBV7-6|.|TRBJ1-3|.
CASSLTTGQGNTIYF
TGTGCCAGCAGCTTAACAACGGGACAAGGAAACACCATATATTTT
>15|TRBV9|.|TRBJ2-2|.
CASNEGGGNTGELFF
TGTGCCAGCAACGAGGGAGGTGGGAACACCGGGGAGCTGTTTTTT
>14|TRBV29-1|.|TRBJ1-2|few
CSVTDRFYTYGYTF
TGCAGCGTAACCGACAGGTTCTACACTTATGGCTACACCTTC
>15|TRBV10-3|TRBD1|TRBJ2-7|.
CAISDRDSLRYEQYF
TGTGCCATCAGTGACCGGGACAGTTTGCGTTACGAGCAGTACTTC
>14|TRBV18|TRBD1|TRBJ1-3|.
CASSSGTAGNTIYF
TGTGCCAGCTCGTCCGGGACAGCTGGAAACACCATATATTTT
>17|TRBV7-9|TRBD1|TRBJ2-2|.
CASSYKPGQANTGELFF
TGTGCCAGCAGCTACAAACCGGGACAGGCGAACACCGGGGAGCTGTTTTTT
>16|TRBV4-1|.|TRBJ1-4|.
CASSLSREATNEKLFF
TGCGCCAGCAGCCTCAGCAGGGAGGCAACTAATGAAAAACTGTTTTTT
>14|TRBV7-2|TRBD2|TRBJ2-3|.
CASGLAGPTDTQYF
TGTGCCAGTGGACTAGCGGGGCCCACAGATACGCAGTATTTT
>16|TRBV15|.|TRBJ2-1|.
CATSRESGNPYNEQFF
TGTGCCACCAGCAGAGAAAGCGGTAACCCCTACAATGAGCAGTTCTTC